Many counts were recorded for the clone carrying this T cell receptor (beta chain). Its specificity is unknown. The CDR3 sequence is 14 residues long. Unmatched junction bases numbered 7, after V lost 5 bases and J lost 3 bases. Germline loops: CDR1 SEHNR, CDR2 FQNEAQ (reference sequence). Each CDR3 protein is one row after TCRdb ran MiXCR on the RT-PCR reads. The sample gives 500,000 or so distinct CDR3 sequences, 16% of which show up once; 2.5% to 3.5% is in the top ten. This entry belongs to a study of response to subunit inactivated influenza vaccine. Overall study results and limits: Each seasonal influenza vaccination recruits few new T cells, the authors suggested.

This receptor was identified in a man between 50 and 70 years old who received an inactivated influenza vaccine. The chain carries TRBV7-9 and TRBJ2-7, with 7 nucleotides matching TRBD2. The sample was CD4+ T cells sorted from PBMCs, taken less than 30 months after vaccination. The DNA of the CDR3 is TGTGCCAGCAGCCTCGGGACTACCATCTACGAGCAGTACTTC. Translation: CASSLGTTIYEQYF.